This is a list of T cell receptor beta chains from one sample in a study of T cells in Graves' hyperthyroidism and ophthalmopathy. MiXCR was run by TCRdb on the multiplex PCR reads, yielding one entry per CDR3 protein. The data hold some 620,000 distinct CDR3 sequences, with under 20% observed a single time. Sequences were obtained from blood. All receptors derive from a woman in her 30s with Graves' hyperthyroidism. CDR3s include the opening cysteine and the closing phenylalanine or tryptophan. The D gene is left open where the match is weak. A row's size may be missing; if present it is once, few, many or a size class.

D gene,V gene,J gene,clone size,CDR3 DNA,CDR3 protein
-,TRBV29-1,TRBJ2-3,few,TGCAGCGTTGTGAGCACAGATACGCAGTATTTT,CSVVSTDTQYF
-,TRBV30,TRBJ1-5,many,TGTGCCTGGAGGGGGCTGGATCAGCCCCAGCATTTT,CAWRGLDQPQHF
-,TRBV7-2,TRBJ2-5,many,TGTGCCAGCAGCTGGTACAGGGACAACCAAGAGACCCAGTACTTC,CASSWYRDNQETQYF
-,TRBV27,TRBJ2-5,many,TGTGCCAGCAGTCCCCTAAGCGTGGTGGGACTGGACCAAGAGACCCAGTACTTC,CASSPLSVVGLDQETQYF
TRBD2,TRBV7-2,TRBJ2-2,many,TGTGCCAGCAGCTCATCTAGCGGGAGTACCGGGGAGCTGTTTTTT,CASSSSSGSTGELFF
TRBD2,TRBV12-3/TRBV12-4,TRBJ2-3,many,TGTGCCAGCCGCGCTAGCGGGAGGTGGCCAGATACGCAGTATTTT,CASRASGRWPDTQYF
-,TRBV15,TRBJ2-5,few,TGTGCCGCCGCGCACGGACAGCAAGAGACCCAGTACTTC,CAAAHGQQETQYF
TRBD2,TRBV5-1,TRBJ2-1,few,TGCGCCAGCAGATCCGGACTAGCGGGAGTTAATGAGCAGTTCTTC,CASRSGLAGVNEQFF
TRBD2,TRBV28,TRBJ2-4,many,TGTGCCAGCAGTCAGGCGGGACTAGCGGGAGCCAAAAACATTCAGTACTTC,CASSQAGLAGAKNIQYF
-,TRBV20-1,TRBJ2-4,many,TGCAGTGCAGTCTCCAGGGCTTCGGTCAAAAACATTCAGTACTTC,CSAVSRASVKNIQYF
-,TRBV5-1,TRBJ1-4,many,TGCGCCAGCAGCAAGGGACCAGGGGACGAAAAACTGTTTTTT,CASSKGPGDEKLFF
-,TRBV20-1,TRBJ1-2,-,TGCAGTGCCCACCGGATGGGGGACTATGGCTACACCTTC,CSAHRMGDYGYTF
TRBD1,TRBV20-1,TRBJ1-1,-,TGCAGTGTTGAACAGGGGTACACTGAAGCTTTCTTT,CSVEQGYTEAFF
-,TRBV24-1,TRBJ2-3,few,TGTGCCACCGCACAGCAAAATGACCCAATAGGTACGCAGTATTTT,CATAQQNDPIGTQYF
-,TRBV28,TRBJ1-2,-,TGTGCCAGCAGTTACCTTTCGGGCTACACCTTC,CASSYLSGYTF
-,TRBV25-1,TRBJ2-3,few,TGTGCCAGCAGTGAATTAGGGCAGAGCACAGATACGCAGTATTTT,CASSELGQSTDTQYF
TRBD1,TRBV12-3/TRBV12-4,TRBJ2-3,-,TGTGCCAGCGGTGGGTCGACAGGGGGCCCGACAGATACGCAGTATTTT,CASGGSTGGPTDTQYF
-,TRBV7-2,TRBJ2-3,few,TGTGCCAGCAGCTTAGCTTTTAGCGGAGGGGGCACAGATACGCAGTATTTT,CASSLAFSGGGTDTQYF
TRBD2,TRBV12-3/TRBV12-4,TRBJ2-5,many,TGTGCCAGCAGTCCAACTAGCGGACAAGAGACCCAGTACTTC,CASSPTSGQETQYF
TRBD1,TRBV5-1,TRBJ2-3,few,TGCGCCAGCAGCTTGACAGGGGATAAAGCAGATACGCAGTATTTT,CASSLTGDKADTQYF
TRBD2,TRBV7-2,TRBJ2-3,-,TGTGCCAGCAGATTAGCGGGGTATACGCAGTATTTT,CASRLAGYTQYF
-,TRBV6-1,TRBJ1-2,-,TGTGCCAGCAGTCCGACGGATGGCTACACCTTC,CASSPTDGYTF
-,TRBV29-1,TRBJ2-1,-,TGCAGCGTTGATTCCGGGACCGCCTACAATGAGCAGTTCTTC,CSVDSGTAYNEQFF